This T cell receptor (beta chain) came from a study of blood T cells in healthy people across ages. General study findings and limits: There was a strong correlation between TCR beta diversity and naive T cell percentage.

The use of a sample-barcoded 5' primer and a J-beta primer mix characterized a second PCR of roughly 7 to 11 cycles. A template-switch adaptor with 12 random nucleotides tagged each cDNA molecule. Researchers report that each sample yielded at least 2.5 million CDR3-containing paired-end reads. One entry per CDR3 protein results from TCRdb running MiXCR on the 5' RACE reads. The table includes fewer than 900,000 distinct CDR3 sequences, about 34% detected once. The CDR3 sequence is 16 residues long. Trimming stripped 3 bases from V and 4 bases from J, with 18 bases between. CDR1 and CDR2 (germline): MGHDK, SYGVNS. This clonotype occurred a few times. Its antigen is as yet unknown.

This TCR came from a man younger than 35 in good health. The chain has TRBV25-1 and TRBJ2-5; the D gene could be TRBD1 or TRBD2 (5 bases each). The sequencing sample was made of blood. CDR3 DNA sequence: TGTGCCAGCAGTGACTGGGGACGTAAATCATTAGAGACCCAGTACTTC. This codes for CASSDWGRKSLETQYF.